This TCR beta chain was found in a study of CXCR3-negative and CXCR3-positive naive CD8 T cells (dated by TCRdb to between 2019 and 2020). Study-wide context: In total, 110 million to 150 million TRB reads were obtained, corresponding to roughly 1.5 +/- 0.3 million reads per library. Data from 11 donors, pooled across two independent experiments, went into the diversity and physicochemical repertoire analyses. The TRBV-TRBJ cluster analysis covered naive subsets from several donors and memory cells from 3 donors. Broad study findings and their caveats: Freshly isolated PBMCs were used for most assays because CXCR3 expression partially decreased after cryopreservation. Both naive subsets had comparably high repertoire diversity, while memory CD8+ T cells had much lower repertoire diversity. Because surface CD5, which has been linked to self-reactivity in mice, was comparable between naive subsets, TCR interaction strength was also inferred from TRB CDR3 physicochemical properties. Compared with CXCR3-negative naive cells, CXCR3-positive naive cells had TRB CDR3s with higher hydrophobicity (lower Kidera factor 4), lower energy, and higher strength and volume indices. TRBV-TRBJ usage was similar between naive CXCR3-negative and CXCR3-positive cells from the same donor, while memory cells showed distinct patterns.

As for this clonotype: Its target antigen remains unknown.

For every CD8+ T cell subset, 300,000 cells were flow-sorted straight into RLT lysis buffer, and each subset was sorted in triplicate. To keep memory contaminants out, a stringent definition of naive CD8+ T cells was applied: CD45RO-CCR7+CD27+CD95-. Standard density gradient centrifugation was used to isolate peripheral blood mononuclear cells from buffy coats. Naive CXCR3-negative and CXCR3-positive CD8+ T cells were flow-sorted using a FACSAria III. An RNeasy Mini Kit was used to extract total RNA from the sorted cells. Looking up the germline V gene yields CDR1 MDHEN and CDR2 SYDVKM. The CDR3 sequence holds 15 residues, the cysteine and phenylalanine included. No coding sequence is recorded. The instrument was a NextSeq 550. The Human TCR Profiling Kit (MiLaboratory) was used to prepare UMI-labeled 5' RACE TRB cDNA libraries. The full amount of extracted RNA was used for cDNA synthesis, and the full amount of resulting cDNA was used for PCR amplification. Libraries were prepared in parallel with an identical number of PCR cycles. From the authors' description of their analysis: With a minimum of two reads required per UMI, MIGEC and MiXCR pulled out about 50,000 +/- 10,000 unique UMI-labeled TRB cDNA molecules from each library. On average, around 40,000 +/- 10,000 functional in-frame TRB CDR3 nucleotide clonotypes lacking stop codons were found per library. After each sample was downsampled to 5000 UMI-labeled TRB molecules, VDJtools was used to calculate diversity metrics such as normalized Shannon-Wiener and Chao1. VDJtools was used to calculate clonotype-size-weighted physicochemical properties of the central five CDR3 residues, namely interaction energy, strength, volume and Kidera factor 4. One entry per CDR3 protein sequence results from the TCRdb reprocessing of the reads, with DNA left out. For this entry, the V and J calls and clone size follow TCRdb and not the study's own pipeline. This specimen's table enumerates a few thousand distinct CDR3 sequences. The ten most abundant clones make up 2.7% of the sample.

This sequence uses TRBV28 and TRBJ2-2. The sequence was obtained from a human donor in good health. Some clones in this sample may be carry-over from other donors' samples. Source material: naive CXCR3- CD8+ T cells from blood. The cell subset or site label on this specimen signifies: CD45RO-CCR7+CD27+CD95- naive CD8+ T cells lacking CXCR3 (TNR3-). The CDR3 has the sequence CASSLLTADTGELFF.